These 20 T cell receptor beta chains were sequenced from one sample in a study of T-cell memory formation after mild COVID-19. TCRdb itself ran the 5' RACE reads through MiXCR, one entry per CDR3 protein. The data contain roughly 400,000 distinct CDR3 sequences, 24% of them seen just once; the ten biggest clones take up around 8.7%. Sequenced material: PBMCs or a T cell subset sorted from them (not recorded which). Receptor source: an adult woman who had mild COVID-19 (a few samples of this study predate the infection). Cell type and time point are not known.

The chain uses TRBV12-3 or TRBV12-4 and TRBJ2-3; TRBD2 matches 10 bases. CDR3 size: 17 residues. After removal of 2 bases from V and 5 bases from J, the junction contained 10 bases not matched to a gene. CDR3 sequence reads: CASSLHSLAGVIDTQYF. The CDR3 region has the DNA TGTGCCAGCAGTTTACATTCTCTAGCGGGGGTGATAGATACGCAGTATTTT.

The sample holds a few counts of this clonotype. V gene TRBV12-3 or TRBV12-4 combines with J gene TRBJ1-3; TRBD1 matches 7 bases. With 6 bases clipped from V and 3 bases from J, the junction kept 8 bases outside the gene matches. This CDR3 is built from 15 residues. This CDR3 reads CASSRTGASGNTIYF. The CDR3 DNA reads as TGTGCCAGCAGCCGAACAGGGGCAAGTGGAAACACCATATATTTT.

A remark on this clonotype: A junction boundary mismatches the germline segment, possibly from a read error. As DNA, the CDR3 is TGTGCCAGCAGCGCGGGACAGGTCGATACCTTC. Translated: CASSAGQVDTF. This chain connects TRBV7-9 to TRBJ2-4, with 8 nucleotides matching TRBD1. CDR1 is SEHNR and CDR2 is FQNEAQ in the germline V gene (reference sequence). This CDR3 region has 11 residues.

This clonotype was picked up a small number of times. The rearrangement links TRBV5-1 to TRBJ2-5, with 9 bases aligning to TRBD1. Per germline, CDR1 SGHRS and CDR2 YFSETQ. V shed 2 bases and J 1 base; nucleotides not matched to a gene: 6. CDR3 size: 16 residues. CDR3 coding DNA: TGCGCCAGCAGCTTACAGGGGGCTAAGATCCAAGAGACCCAGTACTTC. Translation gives CASSLQGAKIQETQYF.

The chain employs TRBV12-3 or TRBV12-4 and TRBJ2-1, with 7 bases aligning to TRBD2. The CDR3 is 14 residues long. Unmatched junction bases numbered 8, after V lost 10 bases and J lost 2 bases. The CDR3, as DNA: TGTGCCACCCTGGGGGGGACCCCCTACAATGAGCAGTTCTTC. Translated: CATLGGTPYNEQFF.

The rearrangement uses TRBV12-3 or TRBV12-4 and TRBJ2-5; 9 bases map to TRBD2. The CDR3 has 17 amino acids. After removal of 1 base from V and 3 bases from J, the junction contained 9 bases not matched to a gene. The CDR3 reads CASSLVGGRATEETQYF. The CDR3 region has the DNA TGTGCCAGCAGTTTAGTGGGCGGGAGGGCCACTGAAGAGACCCAGTACTTC.

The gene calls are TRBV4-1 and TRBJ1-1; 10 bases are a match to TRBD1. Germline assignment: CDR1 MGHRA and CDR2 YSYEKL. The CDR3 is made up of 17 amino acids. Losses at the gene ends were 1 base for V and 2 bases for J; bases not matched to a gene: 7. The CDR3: CASSQATGGYSNTEAFF. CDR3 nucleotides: TGCGCCAGCAGCCAAGCGACAGGGGGCTATAGTAACACTGAAGCTTTCTTT.

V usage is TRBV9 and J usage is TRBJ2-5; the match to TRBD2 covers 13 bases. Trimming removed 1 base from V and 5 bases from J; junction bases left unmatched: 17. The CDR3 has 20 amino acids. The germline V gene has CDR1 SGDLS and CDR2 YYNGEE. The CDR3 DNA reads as TGTGCCAGCAGCGTACCTACCGGGACTAGCGGGGTCCCTGGGGGCGAGACCCAGTACTTC. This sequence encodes CASSVPTGTSGVPGGETQYF.

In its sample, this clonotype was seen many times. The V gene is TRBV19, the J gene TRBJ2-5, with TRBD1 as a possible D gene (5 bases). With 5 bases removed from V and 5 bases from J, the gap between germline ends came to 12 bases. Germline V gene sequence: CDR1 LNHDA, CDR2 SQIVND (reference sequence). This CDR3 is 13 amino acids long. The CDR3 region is CASSVQGWETQYF. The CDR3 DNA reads TGTGCCAGTAGTGTTCAGGGATGGGAGACCCAGTACTTC.

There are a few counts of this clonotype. CDR3 amino acids: CASTSGTGERLTYEQYF. The CDR3, as DNA: TGTGCCAGCACCTCCGGGACAGGGGAGAGGCTCACTTACGAGCAGTACTTC. The V call is TRBV6-2 or TRBV6-3, the J call TRBJ2-7, with 10 bases lining up with TRBD1. Trimming removed 7 bases from V and 4 bases from J; junction bases left unmatched: 16. CDR1 and CDR2 (germline): MNHEY, SVGEGT. This CDR3 spans 17 amino acids.

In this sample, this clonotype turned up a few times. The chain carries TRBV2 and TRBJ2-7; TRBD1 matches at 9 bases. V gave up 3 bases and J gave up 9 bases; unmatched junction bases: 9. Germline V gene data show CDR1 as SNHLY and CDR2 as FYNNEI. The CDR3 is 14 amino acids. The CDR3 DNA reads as TGTGCCAGCAGTGAGGGACAGGGTACCCGTCGGCAGTACTTC. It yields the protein CASSEGQGTRRQYF.

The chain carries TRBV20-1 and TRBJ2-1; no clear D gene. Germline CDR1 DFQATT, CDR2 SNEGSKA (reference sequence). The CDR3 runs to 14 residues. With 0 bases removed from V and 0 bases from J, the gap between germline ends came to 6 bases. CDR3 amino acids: CSARELSSYNEQFF. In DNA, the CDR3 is TGCAGTGCTAGAGAGCTTAGCTCCTACAATGAGCAGTTCTTC.

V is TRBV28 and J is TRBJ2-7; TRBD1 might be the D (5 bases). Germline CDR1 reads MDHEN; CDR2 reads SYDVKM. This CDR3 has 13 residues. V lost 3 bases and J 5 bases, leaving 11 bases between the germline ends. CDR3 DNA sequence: TGTGCCAGCAGTTTTCGGGCAGGGCACGAGCAGTACTTC. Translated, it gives CASSFRAGHEQYF.

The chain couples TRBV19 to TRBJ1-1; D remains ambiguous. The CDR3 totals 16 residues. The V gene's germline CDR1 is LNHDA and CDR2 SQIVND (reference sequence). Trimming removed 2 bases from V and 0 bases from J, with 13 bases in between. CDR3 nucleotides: TGTGCCAGTAGTATACAGGCAGGAGACATGAACACTGAAGCTTTCTTT. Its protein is CASSIQAGDMNTEAFF.

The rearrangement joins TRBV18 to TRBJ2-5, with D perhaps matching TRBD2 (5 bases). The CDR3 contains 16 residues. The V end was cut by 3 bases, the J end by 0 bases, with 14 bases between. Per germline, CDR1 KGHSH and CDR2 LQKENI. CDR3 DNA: TGTGCCAGCTCACCGATGTCGGGATGGAACCAAGAGACCCAGTACTTC. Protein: CASSPMSGWNQETQYF.

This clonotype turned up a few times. The CDR3 sequence: CASSQASSGNTIYF. The DNA for the CDR3 is TGTGCCAGCAGCCAGGCAAGCTCTGGAAACACCATATATTTT. The J gene is TRBJ1-3, the V gene TRBV7-9, with D unclear. Trimming took off 5 bases at V and 0 bases at J, with 8 bases between the two ends. The CDR3 extends over 14 amino acids. The germline V gene encodes CDR1 SEHNR and CDR2 FQNEAQ (reference sequence).

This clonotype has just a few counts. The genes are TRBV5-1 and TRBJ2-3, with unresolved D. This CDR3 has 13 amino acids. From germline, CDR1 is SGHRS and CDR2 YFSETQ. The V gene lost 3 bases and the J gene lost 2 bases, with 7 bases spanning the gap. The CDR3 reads CASSSPTTDTQYF. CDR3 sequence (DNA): TGCGCCAGCAGCTCCCCGACCACAGATACGCAGTATTTT.

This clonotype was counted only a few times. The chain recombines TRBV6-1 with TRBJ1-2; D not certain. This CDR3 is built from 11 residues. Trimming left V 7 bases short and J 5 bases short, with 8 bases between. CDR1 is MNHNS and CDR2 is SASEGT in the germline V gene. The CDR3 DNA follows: TGTGCCAGCAAACTCAATTATGGCTACACCTTC. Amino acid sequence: CASKLNYGYTF.

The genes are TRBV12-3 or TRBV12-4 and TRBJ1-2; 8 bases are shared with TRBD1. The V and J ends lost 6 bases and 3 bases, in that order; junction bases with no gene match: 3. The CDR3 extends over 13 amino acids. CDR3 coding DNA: TGTGCCAGCAGGCAGGGGGCGGACTATGGCTACACCTTC. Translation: CASRQGADYGYTF.

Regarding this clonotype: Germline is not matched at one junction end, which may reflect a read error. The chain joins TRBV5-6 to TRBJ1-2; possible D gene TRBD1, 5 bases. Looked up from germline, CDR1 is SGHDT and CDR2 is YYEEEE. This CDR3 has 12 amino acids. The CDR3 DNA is TGTGCCAGCAGTCCCGGGGCCAGCCGGGAAGCCTTC. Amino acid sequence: CASSPGASREAF. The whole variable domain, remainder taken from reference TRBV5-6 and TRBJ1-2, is DAGVTQSPTHLIKTRGQQVTLRCSPKSGHDTVSWYQQALGQGPQFIFQYYEEEERQRGNFPDRFSGHQFPNYSSELNVNALLLGDSALYLCASSPGASREAFGSGTRLTVV.